The source of this T cell receptor beta chain is a study of T cells after yellow fever vaccination. This clonotype was detected a few times. The CDR3 runs 16 residues. The V gene lost 1 base and the J gene lost 0 bases, with 13 bases spanning the gap. From germline, CDR1 is PRHDT and CDR2 FYEKMQ (reference sequence). MiXCR, applied by TCRdb to the 5' RACE reads, yields one record per CDR3 protein. The profile shows hundreds of thousands of distinct CDR3 sequences, roughly an eighth of them singletons. This receptor was obtained from a man aged 25 to 45 who received the YFV17D yellow fever vaccine. This chain connects TRBV13 to TRBJ2-7; D possibly corresponds to TRBD2 (6 bases). The starting material was PBMCs, obtained on the day of the yellow fever booster vaccination. The CDR3 bases are TGTGCCAGCAGCTTAGACGGGGACTCGAACTCCTACGAGCAGTACTTC. It codes for CASSLDGDSNSYEQYF. The full variable domain, its missing parts supplied by reference TRBV13 and TRBJ2-7, is AAGVIQSPRHLIKEKRETATLKCYPIPRHDTVYWYQQGPGQDPQFLISFYEKMQSDKGSIPDRFSAQQFSDYHSELNMSSLELGDSALYFCASSLDGDSNSYEQYFGPGTRLTVT.